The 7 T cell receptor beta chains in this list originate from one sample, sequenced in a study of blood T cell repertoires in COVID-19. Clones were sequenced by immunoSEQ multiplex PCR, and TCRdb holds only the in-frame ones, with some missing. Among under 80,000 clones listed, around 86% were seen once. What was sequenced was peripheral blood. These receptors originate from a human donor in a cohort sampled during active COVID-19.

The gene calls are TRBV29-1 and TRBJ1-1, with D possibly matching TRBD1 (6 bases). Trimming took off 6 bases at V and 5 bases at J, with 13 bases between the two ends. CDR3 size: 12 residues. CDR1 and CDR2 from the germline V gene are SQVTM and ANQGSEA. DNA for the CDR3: TGCAGCGTGGGGCAGGGGTGGACTGAAGCTTTCTTT. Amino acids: CSVGQGWTEAFF.

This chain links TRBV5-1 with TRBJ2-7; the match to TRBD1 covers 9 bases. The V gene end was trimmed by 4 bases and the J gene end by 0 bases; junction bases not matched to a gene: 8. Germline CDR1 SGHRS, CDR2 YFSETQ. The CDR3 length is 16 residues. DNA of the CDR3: TGCGCCAGCAGCACCGGACAGGGGTTAGGCTCCTACGAGCAGTACTTC. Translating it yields CASSTGQGLGSYEQYF. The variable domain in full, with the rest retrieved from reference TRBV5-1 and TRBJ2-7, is KAGVTQTPRYLIKTRGQQVTLSCSPISGHRSVSWYQQTPGQGLQFLFEYFSETQRNKGNFPGRFSGRQFSNSRSEMNVSTLELGDSALYLCASSTGQGLGSYEQYFGPGTRLTVT.

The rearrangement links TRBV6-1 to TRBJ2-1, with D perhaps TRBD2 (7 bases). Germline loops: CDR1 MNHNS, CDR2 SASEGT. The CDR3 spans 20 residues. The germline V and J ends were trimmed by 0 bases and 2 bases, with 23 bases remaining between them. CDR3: CASSEAVGRSGGVPYNEQFF. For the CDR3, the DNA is TGTGCCAGCAGTGAAGCGGTCGGGAGGTCCGGGGGCGTCCCCTACAATGAGCAGTTCTTC.

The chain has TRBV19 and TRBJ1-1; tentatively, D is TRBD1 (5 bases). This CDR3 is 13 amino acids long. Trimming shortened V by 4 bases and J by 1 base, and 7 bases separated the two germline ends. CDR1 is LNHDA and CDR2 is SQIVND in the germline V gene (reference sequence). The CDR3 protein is CASSTTGNTEAFF. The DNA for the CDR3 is TGTGCCAGTAGTACCACAGGGAACACTGAAGCTTTCTTT. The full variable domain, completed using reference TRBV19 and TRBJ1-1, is DGGITQSPKYLFRKEGQNVTLSCEQNLNHDAMYWYRQDPGQGLRLIYYSQIVNDFQKGDIAEGYSVSREKKESFPLTVTSAQKNPTAFYLCASSTTGNTEAFFGQGTRLTVV.

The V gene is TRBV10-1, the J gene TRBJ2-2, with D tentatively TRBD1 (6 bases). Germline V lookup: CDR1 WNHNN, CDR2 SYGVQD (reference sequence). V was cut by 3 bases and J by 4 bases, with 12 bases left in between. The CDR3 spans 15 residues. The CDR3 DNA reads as TGCGCCAGCAGTGAACTGACAGGCCTCACCGGGGAGCTGTTTTTT. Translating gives CASSELTGLTGELFF.

In nucleotides, the CDR3 is TGTGCCAGCAGACCCTCAGACAGGGCGCGTGAAAAACTGTTTTTT. The encoded protein is CASRPSDRAREKLFF. The V call is TRBV28, the J call TRBJ1-4, with 7 bases that match TRBD1. CDR3 length equals 15 residues. V shed 6 bases, J shed 7 bases, and the junction held 11 bases outside the gene matches. Germline lookup yields CDR1 MDHEN and CDR2 SYDVKM. The entire variable domain, with the rest obtained from reference TRBV28 and TRBJ1-4, is as follows: DVKVTQSSRYLVKRTGEKVFLECVQDMDHENMFWYRQDPGLGLRLIYFSYDVKMKEKGDIPEGYSVSREKKERFSLILESASTNQTSMYLCASRPSDRAREKLFFGSGTQLSVL.

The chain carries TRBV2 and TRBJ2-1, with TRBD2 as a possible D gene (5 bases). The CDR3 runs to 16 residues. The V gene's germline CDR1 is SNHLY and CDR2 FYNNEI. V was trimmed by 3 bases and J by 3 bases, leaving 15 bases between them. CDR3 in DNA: TGTGCCAGCAGTGATCTAGGTGGGAGCTTCTACAATGAGCAGTTCTTC. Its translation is CASSDLGGSFYNEQFF.